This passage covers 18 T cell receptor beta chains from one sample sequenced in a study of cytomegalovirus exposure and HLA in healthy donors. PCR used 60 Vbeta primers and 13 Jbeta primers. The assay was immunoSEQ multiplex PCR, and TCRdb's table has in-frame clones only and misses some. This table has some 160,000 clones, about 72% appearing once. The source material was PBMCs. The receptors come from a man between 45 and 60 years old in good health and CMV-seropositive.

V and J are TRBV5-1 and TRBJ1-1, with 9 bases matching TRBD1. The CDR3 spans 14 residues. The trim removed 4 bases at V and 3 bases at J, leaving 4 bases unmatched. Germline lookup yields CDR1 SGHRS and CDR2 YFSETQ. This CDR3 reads CASSDRGGHTEAFF. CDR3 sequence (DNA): TGCGCCAGCAGCGACAGGGGGGGTCACACTGAAGCTTTCTTT. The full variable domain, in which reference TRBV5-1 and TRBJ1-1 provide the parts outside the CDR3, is KAGVTQTPRYLIKTRGQQVTLSCSPISGHRSVSWYQQTPGQGLQFLFEYFSETQRNKGNFPGRFSGRQFSNSRSEMNVSTLELGDSALYLCASSDRGGHTEAFFGQGTRLTVV.

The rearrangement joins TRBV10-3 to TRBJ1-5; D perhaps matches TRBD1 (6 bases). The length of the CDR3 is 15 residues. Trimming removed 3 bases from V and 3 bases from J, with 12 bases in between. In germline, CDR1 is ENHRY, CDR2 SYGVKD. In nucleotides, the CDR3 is TGTGCCATCAGTGAAGCACAGGGAGTCAATCAGCCCCAGCATTTT. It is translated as CAISEAQGVNQPQHF.

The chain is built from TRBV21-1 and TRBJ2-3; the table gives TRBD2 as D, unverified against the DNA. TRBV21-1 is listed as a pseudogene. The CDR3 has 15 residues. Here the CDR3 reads CASSPPGVASDTQYF. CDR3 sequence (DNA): TGTGCCAGCAGCCCGCCCGGGGTTGCATCAGATACGCAGTATTTT.

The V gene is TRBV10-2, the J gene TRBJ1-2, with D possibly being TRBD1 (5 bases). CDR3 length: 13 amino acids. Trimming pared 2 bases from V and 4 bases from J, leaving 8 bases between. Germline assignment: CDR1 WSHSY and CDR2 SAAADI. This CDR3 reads CASSELGGYGYTF. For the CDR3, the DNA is TGCGCCAGCAGTGAGCTGGGGGGCTATGGCTACACCTTC.

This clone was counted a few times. The CDR3 is CASPTTGPSGNTIYF. The CDR3 DNA follows: TGTGCCAGCCCGACAACAGGGCCCTCTGGAAACACCATATATTTT. V gene TRBV2 combines with J gene TRBJ1-3; the D gene is possibly TRBD1 (6 bases). The ends were cut back, 8 bases at V and 0 bases at J, with 14 bases in the middle. The CDR3 is 15 amino acids. Germline values: CDR1 SNHLY, CDR2 FYNNEI.

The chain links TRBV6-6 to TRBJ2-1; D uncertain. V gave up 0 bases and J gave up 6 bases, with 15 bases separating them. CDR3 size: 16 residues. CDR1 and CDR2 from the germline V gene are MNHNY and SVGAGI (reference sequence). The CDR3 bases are TGTGCCAGCAGTTACTCGAGGTCATCGGAAGTCAATGAGCAGTTCTTC. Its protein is CASSYSRSSEVNEQFF.

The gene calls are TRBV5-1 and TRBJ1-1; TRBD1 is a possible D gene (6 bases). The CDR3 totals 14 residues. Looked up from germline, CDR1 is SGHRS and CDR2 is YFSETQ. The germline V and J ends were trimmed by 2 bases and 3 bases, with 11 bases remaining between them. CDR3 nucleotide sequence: TGCGCCAGCAGCTTAGACAGGACCTACACTGAAGCTTTCTTT. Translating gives CASSLDRTYTEAFF.

CDR3 region: CASSSDPRGQNEQFF. For the CDR3, the DNA is TGTGCCAGCAGCTCGGACCCGCGGGGGCAGAATGAGCAGTTCTTC. The rearrangement links TRBV7-9 to TRBJ2-1, with D possibly being TRBD2 (7 bases). CDR1 is SEHNR, CDR2 FQNEAQ, per germline (reference sequence). V was clipped by 4 bases and J by 7 bases, with 17 bases between them. This CDR3 spans 15 amino acids.

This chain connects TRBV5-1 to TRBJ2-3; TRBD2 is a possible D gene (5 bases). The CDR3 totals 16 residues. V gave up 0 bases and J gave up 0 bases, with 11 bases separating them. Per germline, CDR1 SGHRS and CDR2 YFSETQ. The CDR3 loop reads CASSLVGGASTDTQYF. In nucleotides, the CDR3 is TGCGCCAGCAGCTTGGTTGGAGGTGCTAGCACAGATACGCAGTATTTT.

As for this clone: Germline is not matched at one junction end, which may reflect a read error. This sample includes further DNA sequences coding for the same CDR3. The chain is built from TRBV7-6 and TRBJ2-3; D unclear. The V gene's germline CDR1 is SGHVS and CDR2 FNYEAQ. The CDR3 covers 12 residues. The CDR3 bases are TGTGCTAGCAGCCCGGTGCAGGCTACGCAGTATTTT. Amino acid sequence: CASSPVQATQYF. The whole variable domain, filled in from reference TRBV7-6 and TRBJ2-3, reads GAGVSQSPRYKVTKRGQDVALRCDPISGHVSLYWYRQALGQGPEFLTYFNYEAQQDKSGLPNDRFSAERPEGSISTLTIQRTEQRDSAMYRCASSPVQATQYFGPGTRLTVL.

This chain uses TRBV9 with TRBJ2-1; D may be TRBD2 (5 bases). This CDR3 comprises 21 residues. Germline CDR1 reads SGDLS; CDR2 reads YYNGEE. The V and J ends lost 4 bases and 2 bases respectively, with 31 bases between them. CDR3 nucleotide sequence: TGTGCCAGCAGCCCTCTGGGGAACCAGCATTTGGCCCTGACTACCTACAATGAGCAGTTCTTC. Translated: CASSPLGNQHLALTTYNEQFF.

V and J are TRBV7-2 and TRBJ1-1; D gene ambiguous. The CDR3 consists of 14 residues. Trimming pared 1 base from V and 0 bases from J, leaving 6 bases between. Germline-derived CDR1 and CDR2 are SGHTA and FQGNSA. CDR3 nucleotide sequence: TGTGCCAGCAGCTTAGTCTCTTTGAACACTGAAGCTTTCTTT. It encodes CASSLVSLNTEAFF.

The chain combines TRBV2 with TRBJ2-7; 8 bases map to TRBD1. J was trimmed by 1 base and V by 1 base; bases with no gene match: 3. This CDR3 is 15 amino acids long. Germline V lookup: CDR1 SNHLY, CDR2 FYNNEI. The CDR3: CASSEEQGDSYEQYF. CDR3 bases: TGTGCCAGCAGTGAAGAACAGGGGGATTCCTACGAGCAGTACTTC.

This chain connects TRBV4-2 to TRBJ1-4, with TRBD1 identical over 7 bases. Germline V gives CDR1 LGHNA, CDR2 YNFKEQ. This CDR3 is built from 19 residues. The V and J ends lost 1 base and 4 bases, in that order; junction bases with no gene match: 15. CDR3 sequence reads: CASSQGDSSLRYSNEKLFF. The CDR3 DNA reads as TGTGCCAGCAGCCAAGGGGACAGCTCTCTTCGATATAGTAATGAAAAACTGTTTTTT.

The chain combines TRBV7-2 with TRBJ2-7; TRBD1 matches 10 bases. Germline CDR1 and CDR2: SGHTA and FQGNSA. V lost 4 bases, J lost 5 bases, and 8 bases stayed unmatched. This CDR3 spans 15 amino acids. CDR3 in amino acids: CASSSPTGGRNEQYF. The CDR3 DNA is TGTGCCAGCAGCTCACCGACAGGGGGCAGAAACGAGCAGTACTTC. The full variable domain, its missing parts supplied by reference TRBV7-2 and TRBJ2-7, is GAGVSQSPSNKVTEKGKDVELRCDPISGHTALYWYRQSLGQGLEFLIYFQGNSAPDKSGLPSDRFSAERTGGSVSTLTIQRTQQEDSAVYLCASSSPTGGRNEQYFGPGTRLTVT.

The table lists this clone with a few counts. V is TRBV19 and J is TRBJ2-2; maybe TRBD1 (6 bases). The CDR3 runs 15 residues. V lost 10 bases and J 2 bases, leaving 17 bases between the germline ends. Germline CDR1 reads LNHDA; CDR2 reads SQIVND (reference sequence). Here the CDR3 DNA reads TGTGCCACCCCAAAGGGACAATTTAACACCGGGGAGCTGTTTTTT. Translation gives CATPKGQFNTGELFF.

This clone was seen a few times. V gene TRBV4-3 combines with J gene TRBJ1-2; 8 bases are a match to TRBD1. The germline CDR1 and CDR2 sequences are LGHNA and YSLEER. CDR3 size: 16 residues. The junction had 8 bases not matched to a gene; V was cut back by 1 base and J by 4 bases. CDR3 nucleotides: TGCGCCAGCAGCCAAGGAGCCGGGACAGGTGGCTATGGCTACACCTTC. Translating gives CASSQGAGTGGYGYTF.

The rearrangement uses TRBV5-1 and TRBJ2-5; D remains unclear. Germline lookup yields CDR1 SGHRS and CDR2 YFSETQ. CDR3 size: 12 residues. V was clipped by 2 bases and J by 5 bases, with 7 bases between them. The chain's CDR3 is CASSFPGETQYF. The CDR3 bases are TGCGCCAGCAGCTTCCCCGGGGAGACCCAGTACTTC.